What follows are 27 T cell receptor beta chains derived from one specimen sequenced in a study of blood T cell repertoires in COVID-19. Assay: immunoSEQ multiplex PCR; the TCRdb copy retains only in-frame clones and omits some. The repertoire holds 350,000 to 450,000 clones, with approximately 92% as singletons. Sequencing was done on a sample of PBMCs or T cells enriched from blood (not recorded which). These receptors all come from a man younger than 45 who had recovered from COVID-19.

This clone appeared a single time. The chain employs TRBV19 and TRBJ1-1, with 11 bases matching TRBD1. Germline V lookup: CDR1 LNHDA, CDR2 SQIVND (reference sequence). The CDR3 runs to 16 residues. The trim removed 1 base at V and 4 bases at J, leaving 5 bases unmatched. The chain's CDR3 is CASSIGGTGGSTEAFF. CDR3 nucleotides: TGTGCCAGTAGTATAGGCGGGACAGGGGGTAGCACTGAAGCTTTCTTT.

CDR3 bases: TGTGCCAGCAGCTTAGTCCCCACGGGTTTCGACGAGCAGTACTTC. Protein product: CASSLVPTGFDEQYF. The chain recombines TRBV7-9 with TRBJ2-7; no definite D call. CDR1 SEHNR and CDR2 FQNEAQ come from the germline V gene (reference sequence). V was clipped by 1 base and J by 5 bases, with 15 bases between them. The CDR3 runs 15 residues.

This clone was observed once. J is TRBJ2-7 and V is TRBV11-3; TRBD1 aligns across 8 bases. CDR3 length: 14 amino acids. CDR1 SGHNT and CDR2 YENEEA come from the germline V gene. With 5 bases clipped from V and 3 bases from J, the junction kept 6 bases outside the gene matches. The CDR3 coding sequence is TGTGCCAGCAGCCGCGGACAGGGAATCTACGAGCAGTACTTC. Protein sequence: CASSRGQGIYEQYF.

The chain uses TRBV19 and TRBJ1-1; no clear D gene. Between the trimmed V and J ends, which lost 4 bases and 3 bases, there was a span of 12 bases. The germline V gene encodes CDR1 LNHDA and CDR2 SQIVND (reference sequence). The CDR3 runs 14 residues. In DNA, the CDR3 is TGTGCCAGTAGTAAAACAGATGATTACACTGAAGCTTTCTTT. It is translated as CASSKTDDYTEAFF.

The V and J genes are TRBV19 and TRBJ1-5; a weak D match, TRBD1 (5 bases). Germline CDR1 is LNHDA and CDR2 is SQIVND (reference sequence). This CDR3 region has 13 residues. V lost 5 bases, J lost 4 bases, and 9 bases lay in between. CDR3 loop: CASSLGHNQPQHF. In DNA form, the CDR3 reads TGTGCCAGTAGTTTAGGACATAATCAGCCCCAGCATTTT. The variable domain in full, with the rest retrieved from reference TRBV19 and TRBJ1-5, is DGGITQSPKYLFRKEGQNVTLSCEQNLNHDAMYWYRQDPGQGLRLIYYSQIVNDFQKGDIAEGYSVSREKKESFPLTVTSAQKNPTAFYLCASSLGHNQPQHFGDGTRLSIL.

The rearrangement joins TRBV4-1 to TRBJ2-3, with 8 bases lining up with TRBD2. From germline, CDR1 is MGHRA and CDR2 YSYEKL. The CDR3 contains 15 residues. The junction had 8 bases not matched to a gene; V was cut back by 6 bases and J by 3 bases. CDR3 coding DNA: TGCGCCAGCAGTTACAGCGGGAGTGGGACAGATACGCAGTATTTT. It yields the protein CASSYSGSGTDTQYF.

The chain combines TRBV6-2 or TRBV6-3 with TRBJ2-1, with TRBD2 matching over 9 bases. V lost 0 bases, J lost 9 bases, and 6 bases stayed unmatched. The CDR3 is 15 residues long. Germline loops: CDR1 MNHEY, CDR2 SVGEGT. The CDR3 nucleotides read TGTGCCAGCAGTTACTCGCGCGGGAGGGTAGGTGAGCAGTTCTTC. As protein: CASSYSRGRVGEQFF.

The chain carries TRBV28 and TRBJ1-5, with 7 bases that match TRBD1. V gave up 0 bases and J gave up 7 bases; unmatched junction bases: 6. From germline, CDR1 is MDHEN and CDR2 SYDVKM. The CDR3 has 15 residues. The CDR3 DNA reads as TGTGCCAGCAGTTTATGGACAGGGTCCAACCAGCCCCAGCATTTT. Translated: CASSLWTGSNQPQHF.

V is TRBV9 and J is TRBJ1-1, with unresolved D. This CDR3 comprises 10 residues. Germline lookup yields CDR1 SGDLS and CDR2 YYNGEE. V lost 4 bases and J lost 5, with 3 bases in between. Here the CDR3 reads CASSRTEAFF. In DNA form, the CDR3 reads TGTGCCAGCAGCCGGACTGAAGCTTTCTTT.

The chain recombines TRBV18 with TRBJ1-4; D is possibly TRBD1 (6 bases). Looked up from germline, CDR1 is KGHSH and CDR2 is LQKENI. CDR3 length: 15 residues. The V end was cut by 5 bases, the J end by 3 bases, with 13 bases between. This chain's CDR3 is CASSAETGANEKLFF. CDR3 DNA sequence: TGTGCCAGCTCAGCAGAGACAGGAGCTAATGAAAAACTGTTTTTT.

The rearrangement joins TRBV28 to TRBJ2-7; TRBD1 matches at 8 bases. In germline, CDR1 is MDHEN, CDR2 SYDVKM. V gave up 4 bases and J gave up 3 bases; unmatched junction bases: 5. There are 14 residues in the CDR3. This chain's CDR3 is CASSSGQGIYEQYF. The CDR3 DNA is TGTGCCAGCAGTTCCGGACAGGGAATCTACGAGCAGTACTTC.

This chain joins TRBV5-4 and TRBJ1-6; 8 nucleotides agree with TRBD1. Germline V gene lookup returns CDR1 SGHNT and CDR2 YYREEE (reference sequence). The CDR3 loop spans 14 amino acids. The junction had 6 bases not matched to a gene; V was cut back by 5 bases and J by 8 bases. The chain's CDR3 is CASSKTGAHSPLHF. Written as DNA, the CDR3 is TGTGCCAGCAGTAAGACAGGGGCGCATTCACCCCTCCACTTT.

CDR3 in amino acids: CASGPGTEYNEQFF. CDR3 nucleotides: TGTGCCAGCGGCCCGGGGACAGAATACAATGAGCAGTTCTTC. J is TRBJ2-1 and V is TRBV6-5; TRBD1 agrees at 7 bases. Unmatched junction bases numbered 8, after V lost 8 bases and J lost 4 bases. The CDR3 spans 14 residues. The germline V gene has CDR1 MNHEY and CDR2 SVGAGI.

This sequence joins TRBV19 and TRBJ1-5; D not certain. V lost 3 bases, J lost 6 bases, and 12 bases lay in between. The CDR3 sequence is 14 residues long. The germline CDR1 and CDR2 sequences are LNHDA and SQIVND (reference sequence). This CDR3 is CASSIREGGQPQHF. In nucleotides, the CDR3 is TGTGCCAGTAGTATCAGAGAGGGAGGTCAGCCCCAGCATTTT.

The rearrangement links TRBV11-2 to TRBJ1-3; maybe TRBD1 (5 bases). The CDR3 runs to 15 residues. CDR1 SGHAT and CDR2 FQNNGV come from the germline V gene. Trimming removed 5 bases at V and 2 bases at J, with 13 bases between. The DNA for the CDR3 is TGTGCCAGCAGCGCTCCCCGGGGGGCTGGAAACACCATATATTTT. Protein product: CASSAPRGAGNTIYF. The whole variable domain, remainder taken from reference TRBV11-2 and TRBJ1-3, is EAGVAQSPRYKIIEKRQSVAFWCNPISGHATLYWYQQILGQGPKLLIQFQNNGVVDDSQLPKDRFSAERLKGVDSTLKIQPAKLEDSAVYLCASSAPRGAGNTIYFGEGSWLTVV.

This rearrangement joins TRBV3-1 (or the pseudogene TRBV3-2) to TRBJ2-7; the match to TRBD2 covers 9 bases. Germline CDR1 and CDR2: LGHDT and YNNKEL (reference sequence). Unmatched junction bases numbered 7, after V lost 1 base and J lost 6 bases. This CDR3 region has 15 residues. The CDR3 DNA reads as TGTGCCAGCAGCCAAGGGGGAGCGGGAGGACCCGAGCAGTACTTC. It is translated as CASSQGGAGGPEQYF.

The sample holds a few counts of this clone. This chain links TRBV10-3 with TRBJ1-1; perhaps TRBD1 as D (5 bases). The CDR3 is 14 residues long. The V and J ends lost 4 bases and 7 bases respectively, with 16 bases between them. Germline V gene sequence: CDR1 ENHRY, CDR2 SYGVKD. The DNA of the CDR3 is TGTGCCATCAGTGGGACAAAGACGGCAGTTGAAGCTTTCTTT. It codes for CAISGTKTAVEAFF.

This chain connects TRBV19 to TRBJ2-5; D perhaps matches TRBD1 (5 bases). This CDR3 has 15 residues. Trimming removed 4 bases at V and 2 bases at J, with 14 bases between. Looked up from germline, CDR1 is LNHDA and CDR2 is SQIVND (reference sequence). The CDR3 is CASSTRTRKQETQYF. The CDR3 DNA reads as TGTGCCAGTAGTACTCGGACAAGGAAACAAGAGACCCAGTACTTC.

Note on this clone: One junction end disagrees with the germline gene, perhaps due to a read error. The J gene is TRBJ2-7, the V gene TRBV7-7; 11 bases map to TRBD2. The CDR3 extends over 15 amino acids. Germline V gene data show CDR1 as SSHAT and CDR2 as FNYEAQ (reference sequence). The CDR3 DNA follows: TGTGCTAGCAGCTTGCGACTAGCGGGGCCCTACGAGCAGTACTTC. It codes for CASSLRLAGPYEQYF.

This clone was detected once. This sequence joins TRBV4-1 and TRBJ2-7; 7 bases match TRBD1. The V gene end was trimmed by 3 bases and the J gene end by 1 base; junction bases not matched to a gene: 6. The germline V gene has CDR1 MGHRA and CDR2 YSYEKL. This CDR3 region has 15 residues. The CDR3 DNA sequence: TGCGCCAGCAGCCAGACCGGGACAGTATCCTACGAGCAGTACTTC. The encoded protein is CASSQTGTVSYEQYF.

This chain links TRBV5-4 with TRBJ2-7, with 12 bases lining up with TRBD2. The CDR3 is 16 amino acids. V lost 4 bases to trimming and J lost 2 bases; unmatched junction nucleotides: 7. Looked up from germline, CDR1 is SGHNT and CDR2 is YYREEE (reference sequence). CDR3 bases: TGTGCCAGCAGCGTGGGACTAGCGGGCCCTACCTACGAGCAGTACTTC. Protein: CASSVGLAGPTYEQYF.

This sequence joins TRBV5-4 and TRBJ2-3; 12 positions agree with TRBD2. The CDR3 runs 16 residues. Trimming cost V 4 bases and J 5 bases; bases outside gene matches: 8. Germline CDR1 reads SGHNT; CDR2 reads YYREEE (reference sequence). This CDR3 is CASSLRLAGVGDTQYF. As DNA, the CDR3 is TGTGCCAGCAGCCTAAGACTAGCGGGAGTGGGAGATACGCAGTATTTT.

This clone was recorded a few times. This CDR3 reads CASSLRQGGLDGYTF. The CDR3 DNA sequence: TGTGCCAGTAGTCTCCGGCAGGGTGGGCTAGACGGCTACACCTTC. The chain is built from TRBV19 and TRBJ1-2; possibly TRBD1 for D (5 bases). From germline, CDR1 is LNHDA and CDR2 SQIVND (reference sequence). This CDR3 has 15 amino acids. Trimming took 5 bases from V and 8 from J, leaving 21 bases between them.

This chain joins TRBV7-9 and TRBJ1-2, with D unclear. V lost 3 bases and J 6 bases, leaving 11 bases between the germline ends. CDR1 and CDR2 from the germline V gene are SEHNR and FQNEAQ (reference sequence). The CDR3 contains 13 residues. The chain's CDR3 is CASSLNHGDGYTF. DNA for the CDR3: TGTGCCAGCAGCTTGAACCACGGGGATGGCTACACCTTC.

V and J are TRBV14 and TRBJ1-6, with no clear D. V lost 0 bases, J lost 1 base, and 4 bases lay in between. CDR1 and CDR2 from the germline V gene are SGHDN and FVKESK. CDR3 length equals 15 residues. CDR3 coding DNA: TGTGCCAGCAGCCAAGAGACTTCCTATAATTCACCCCTCCACTTT. This sequence encodes CASSQETSYNSPLHF.

CDR3 amino acids: CASSLPLAGGGEQYF. For the CDR3, the DNA is TGTGCCAGCAGTTTACCGTTAGCGGGAGGAGGGGAGCAGTACTTC. The V and J genes are TRBV28 and TRBJ2-7, with TRBD2 identical over 10 bases. The CDR3 loop spans 15 amino acids. Unmatched junction bases numbered 8, after V lost 2 bases and J lost 7 bases. Germline V gene lookup returns CDR1 MDHEN and CDR2 SYDVKM.

This clone has a handful of counts. V is TRBV5-4 and J is TRBJ2-1; D is possibly TRBD2 (6 bases). With 0 bases removed from V and 5 bases from J, the gap between germline ends came to 12 bases. Germline CDR1 SGHNT, CDR2 YYREEE (reference sequence). CDR3 length equals 15 residues. CDR3 region: CASSLGLASNNEQFF. The CDR3 DNA is TGTGCCAGCAGCTTGGGGCTAGCGAGTAACAATGAGCAGTTCTTC.